This TCR beta chain was captured in a study of early T cells in non-severe SARS-CoV-2 infection. Study overall: From unsorted whole blood, bulk RNA was sequenced, and the chains remained unpaired.

This clonotype came up many times. Its antigen is as yet unknown. V was cut by 3 bases and J by 5 bases, with 16 bases left in between. CDR1 KGHSH and CDR2 LQKENI come from the germline V gene. This CDR3 has 16 residues. Individual cDNA molecules received unique molecular identifiers. TCRdb fed the 5' RACE reads into MiXCR, producing one record per CDR3 protein. Among fewer than 35,000 distinct CDR3 sequences listed, 5.7% were seen once. Overall study results and limits: The VDJdb matching leaned toward anti-spike CD8 responses and overlooked private and CD4 specificities.

Specimen: whole blood. The clonotype was recovered from an adult who was a healthcare worker with PCR-confirmed SARS-CoV-2 infection or an uninfected control (not recorded which). The chain is built from TRBV18 and TRBJ2-2; possible D gene TRBD2, 5 bases. The CDR3 loop is CASSPIERTATGELFF. In DNA form, the CDR3 reads TGTGCCAGCTCACCTATAGAGAGGACTGCGACCGGGGAGCTGTTTTTT.